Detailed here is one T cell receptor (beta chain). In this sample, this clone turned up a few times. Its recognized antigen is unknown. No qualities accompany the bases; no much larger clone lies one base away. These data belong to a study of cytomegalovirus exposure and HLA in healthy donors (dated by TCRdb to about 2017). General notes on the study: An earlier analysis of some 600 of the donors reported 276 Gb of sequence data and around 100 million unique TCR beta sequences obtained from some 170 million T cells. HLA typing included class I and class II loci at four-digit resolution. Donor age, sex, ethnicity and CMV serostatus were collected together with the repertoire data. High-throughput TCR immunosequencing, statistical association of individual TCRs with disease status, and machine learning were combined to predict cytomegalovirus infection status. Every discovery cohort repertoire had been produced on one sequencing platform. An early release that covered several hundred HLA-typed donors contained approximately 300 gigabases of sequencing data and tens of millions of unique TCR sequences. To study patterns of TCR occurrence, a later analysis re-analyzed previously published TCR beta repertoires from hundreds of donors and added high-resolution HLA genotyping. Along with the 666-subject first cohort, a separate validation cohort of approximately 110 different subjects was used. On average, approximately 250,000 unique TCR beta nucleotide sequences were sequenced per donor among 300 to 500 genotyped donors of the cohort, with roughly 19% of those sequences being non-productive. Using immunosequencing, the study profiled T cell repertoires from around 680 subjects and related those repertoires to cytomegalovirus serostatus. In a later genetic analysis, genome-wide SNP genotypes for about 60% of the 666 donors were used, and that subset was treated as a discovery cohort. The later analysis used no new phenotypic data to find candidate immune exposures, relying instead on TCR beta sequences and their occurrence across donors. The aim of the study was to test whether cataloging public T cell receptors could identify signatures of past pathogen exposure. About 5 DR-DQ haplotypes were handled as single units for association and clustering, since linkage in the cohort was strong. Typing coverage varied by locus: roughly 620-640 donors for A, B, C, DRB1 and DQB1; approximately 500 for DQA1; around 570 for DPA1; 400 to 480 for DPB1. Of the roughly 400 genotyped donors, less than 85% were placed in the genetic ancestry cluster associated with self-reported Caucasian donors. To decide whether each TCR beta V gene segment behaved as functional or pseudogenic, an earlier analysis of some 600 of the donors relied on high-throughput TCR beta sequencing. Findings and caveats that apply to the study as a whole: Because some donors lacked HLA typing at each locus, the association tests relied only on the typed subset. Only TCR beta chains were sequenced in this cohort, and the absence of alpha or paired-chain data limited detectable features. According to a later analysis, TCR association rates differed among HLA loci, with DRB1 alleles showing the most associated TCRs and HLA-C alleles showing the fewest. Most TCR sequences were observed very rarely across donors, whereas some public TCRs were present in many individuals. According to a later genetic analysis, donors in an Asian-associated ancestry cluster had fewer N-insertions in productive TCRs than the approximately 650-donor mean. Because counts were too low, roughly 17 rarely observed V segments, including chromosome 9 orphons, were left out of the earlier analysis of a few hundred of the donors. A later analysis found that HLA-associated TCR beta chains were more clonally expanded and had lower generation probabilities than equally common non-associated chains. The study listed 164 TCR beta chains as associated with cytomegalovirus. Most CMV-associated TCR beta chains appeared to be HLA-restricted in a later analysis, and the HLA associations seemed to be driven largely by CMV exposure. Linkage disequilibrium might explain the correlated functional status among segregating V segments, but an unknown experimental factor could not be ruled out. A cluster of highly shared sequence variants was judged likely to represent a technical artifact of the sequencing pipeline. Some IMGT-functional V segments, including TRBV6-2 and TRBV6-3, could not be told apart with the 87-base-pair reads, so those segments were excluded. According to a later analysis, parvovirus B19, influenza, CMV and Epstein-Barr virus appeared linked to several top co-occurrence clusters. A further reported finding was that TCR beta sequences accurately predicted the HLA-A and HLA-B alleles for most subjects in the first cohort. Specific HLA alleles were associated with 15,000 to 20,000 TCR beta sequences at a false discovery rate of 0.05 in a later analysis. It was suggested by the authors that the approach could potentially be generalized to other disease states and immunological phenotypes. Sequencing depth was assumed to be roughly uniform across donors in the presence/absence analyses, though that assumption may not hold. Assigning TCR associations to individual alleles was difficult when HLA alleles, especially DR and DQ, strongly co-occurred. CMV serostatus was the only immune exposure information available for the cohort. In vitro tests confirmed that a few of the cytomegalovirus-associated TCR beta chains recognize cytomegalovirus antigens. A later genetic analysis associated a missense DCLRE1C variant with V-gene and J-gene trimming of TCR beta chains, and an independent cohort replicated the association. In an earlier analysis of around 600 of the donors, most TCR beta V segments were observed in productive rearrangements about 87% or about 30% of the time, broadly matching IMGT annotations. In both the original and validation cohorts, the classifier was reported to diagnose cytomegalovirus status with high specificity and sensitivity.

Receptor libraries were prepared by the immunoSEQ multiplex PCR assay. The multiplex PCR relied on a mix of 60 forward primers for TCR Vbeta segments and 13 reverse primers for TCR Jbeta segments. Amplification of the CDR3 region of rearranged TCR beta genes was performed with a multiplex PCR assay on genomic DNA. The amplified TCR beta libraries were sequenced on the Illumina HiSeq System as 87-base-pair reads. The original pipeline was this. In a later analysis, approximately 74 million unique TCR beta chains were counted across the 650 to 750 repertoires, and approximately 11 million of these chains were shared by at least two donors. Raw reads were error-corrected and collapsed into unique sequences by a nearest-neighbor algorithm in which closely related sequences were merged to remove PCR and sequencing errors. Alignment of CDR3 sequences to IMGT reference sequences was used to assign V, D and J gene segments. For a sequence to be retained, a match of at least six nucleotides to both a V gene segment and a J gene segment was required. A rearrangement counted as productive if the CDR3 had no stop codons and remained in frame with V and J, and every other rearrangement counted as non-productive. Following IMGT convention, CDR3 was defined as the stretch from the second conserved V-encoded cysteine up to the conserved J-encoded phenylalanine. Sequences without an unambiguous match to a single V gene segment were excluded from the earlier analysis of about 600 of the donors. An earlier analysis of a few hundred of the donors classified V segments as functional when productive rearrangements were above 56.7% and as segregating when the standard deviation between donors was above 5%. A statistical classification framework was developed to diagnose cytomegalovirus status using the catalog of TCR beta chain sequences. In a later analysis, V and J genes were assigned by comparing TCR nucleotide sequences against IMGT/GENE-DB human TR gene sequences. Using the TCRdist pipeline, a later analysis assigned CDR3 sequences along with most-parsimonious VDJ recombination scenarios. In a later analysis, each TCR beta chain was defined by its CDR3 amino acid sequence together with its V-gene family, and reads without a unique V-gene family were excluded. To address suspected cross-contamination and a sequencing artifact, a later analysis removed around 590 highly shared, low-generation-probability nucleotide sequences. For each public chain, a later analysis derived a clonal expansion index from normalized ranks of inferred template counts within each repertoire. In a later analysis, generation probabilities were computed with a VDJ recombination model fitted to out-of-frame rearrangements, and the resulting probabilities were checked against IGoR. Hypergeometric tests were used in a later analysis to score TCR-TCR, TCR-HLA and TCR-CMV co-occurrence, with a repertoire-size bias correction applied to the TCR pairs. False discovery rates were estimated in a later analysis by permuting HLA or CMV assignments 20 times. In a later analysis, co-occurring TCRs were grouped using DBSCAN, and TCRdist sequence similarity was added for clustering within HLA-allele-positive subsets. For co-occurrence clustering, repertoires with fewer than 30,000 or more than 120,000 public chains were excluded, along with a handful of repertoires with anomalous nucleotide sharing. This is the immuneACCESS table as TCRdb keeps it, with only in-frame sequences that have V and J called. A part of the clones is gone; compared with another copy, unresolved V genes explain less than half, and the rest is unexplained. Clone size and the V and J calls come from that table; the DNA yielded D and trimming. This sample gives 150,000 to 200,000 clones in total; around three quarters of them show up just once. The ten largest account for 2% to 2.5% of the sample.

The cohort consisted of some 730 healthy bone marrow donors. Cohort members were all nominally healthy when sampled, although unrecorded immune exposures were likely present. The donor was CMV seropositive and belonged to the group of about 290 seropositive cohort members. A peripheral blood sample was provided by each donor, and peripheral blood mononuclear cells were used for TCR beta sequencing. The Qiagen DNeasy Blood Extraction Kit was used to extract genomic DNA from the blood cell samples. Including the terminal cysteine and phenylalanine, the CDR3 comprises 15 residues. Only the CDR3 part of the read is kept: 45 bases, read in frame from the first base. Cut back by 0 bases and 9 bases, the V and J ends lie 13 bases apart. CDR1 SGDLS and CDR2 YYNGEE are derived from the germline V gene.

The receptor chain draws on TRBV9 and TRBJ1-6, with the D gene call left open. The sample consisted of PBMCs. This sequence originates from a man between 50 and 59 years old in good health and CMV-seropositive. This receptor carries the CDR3 CASSVVEGRASPLHF. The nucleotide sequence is TGTGCCAGCAGCGTAGTCGAGGGTAGGGCTTCACCCCTCCACTTT.